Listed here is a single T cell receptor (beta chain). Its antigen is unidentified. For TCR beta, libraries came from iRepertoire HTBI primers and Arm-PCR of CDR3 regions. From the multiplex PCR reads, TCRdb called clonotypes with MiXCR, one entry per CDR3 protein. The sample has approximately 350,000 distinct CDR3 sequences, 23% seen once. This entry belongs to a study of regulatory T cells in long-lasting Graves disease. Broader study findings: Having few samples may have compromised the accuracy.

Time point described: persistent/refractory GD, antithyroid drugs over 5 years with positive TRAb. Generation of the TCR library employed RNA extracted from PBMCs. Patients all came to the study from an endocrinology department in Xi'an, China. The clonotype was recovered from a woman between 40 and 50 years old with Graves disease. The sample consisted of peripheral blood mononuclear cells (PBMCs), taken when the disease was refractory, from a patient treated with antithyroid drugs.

CDR3 DNA sequence: TGTGCCAGCAGTATTACAGGGGGCGCCTACAATGAGCAGTTCTTC. Translation: CASSITGGAYNEQFF. V gene TRBV28 combines with J gene TRBJ2-1, with TRBD1 matching over 9 bases. The V and J ends lost 5 bases and 2 bases, in that order; junction bases with no gene match: 4. Germline lookup yields CDR1 MDHEN and CDR2 SYDVKM. CDR3 size: 15 residues. Using reference TRBV28 and TRBJ2-1 for the parts outside the CDR3, the full variable domain is DVKVTQSSRYLVKRTGEKVFLECVQDMDHENMFWYRQDPGLGLRLIYFSYDVKMKEKGDIPEGYSVSREKKERFSLILESASTNQTSMYLCASSITGGAYNEQFFGPGTRLTVL.